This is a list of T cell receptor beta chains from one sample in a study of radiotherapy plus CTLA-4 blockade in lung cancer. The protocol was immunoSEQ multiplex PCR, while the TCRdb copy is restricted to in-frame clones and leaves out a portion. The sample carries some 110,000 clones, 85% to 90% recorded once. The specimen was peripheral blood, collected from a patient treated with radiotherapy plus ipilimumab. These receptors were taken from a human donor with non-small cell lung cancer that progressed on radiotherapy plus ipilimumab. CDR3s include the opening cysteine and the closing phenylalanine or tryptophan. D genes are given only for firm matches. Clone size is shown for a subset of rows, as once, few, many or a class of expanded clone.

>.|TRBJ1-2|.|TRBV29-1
CSVEPPGQGSGYTF
TGCAGCGTTGAACCCCCGGGACAAGGATCTGGCTACACCTTC
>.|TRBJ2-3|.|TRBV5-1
CASGALGPEDTQYF
TGCGCCAGCGGGGCTTTGGGCCCCGAGGATACGCAGTATTTT
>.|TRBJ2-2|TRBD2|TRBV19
CATPSGRNTGELFF
TGTGCCACTCCTAGCGGGAGGAACACCGGGGAGCTGTTTTTT
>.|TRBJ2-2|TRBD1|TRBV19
CASSTGTGDTGELFF
TGTGCCAGTAGTACCGGGACAGGTGACACCGGGGAGCTGTTTTTT
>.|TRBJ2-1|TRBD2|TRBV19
CATSTSGPVGNEQFF
TGTGCCACCTCGACTAGCGGGCCTGTGGGAAATGAGCAGTTCTTC
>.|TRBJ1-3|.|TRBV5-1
CASSLVFPGPGNTIYF
TGCGCCAGCAGCTTGGTCTTTCCGGGGCCTGGAAACACCATATATTTT
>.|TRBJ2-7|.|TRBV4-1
CASSPDGYEQYF
TGCGCCAGCAGCCCGGACGGCTACGAGCAGTACTTC
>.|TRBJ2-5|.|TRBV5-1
CASSLVVGGQETQYF
TGCGCCAGCAGCTTGGTTGTTGGCGGCCAAGAGACCCAGTACTTC
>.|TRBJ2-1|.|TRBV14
CASSQELASSYEQFF
TGTGCCAGCAGCCAAGAACTGGCTAGCAGCTATGAGCAGTTCTTC
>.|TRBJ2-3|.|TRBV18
CASSPLNQGYSTDTQYF
TGTGCCAGCTCACCACTAAATCAAGGATATAGCACAGATACGCAGTATTTT
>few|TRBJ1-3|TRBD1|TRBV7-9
CASSYMGTGGPLSGNTIYF
TGTGCCAGCAGCTACATGGGGACAGGGGGCCCGCTCTCTGGAAACACCATATATTTT